A single sample gave rise to the 2 T cell receptor beta chains below, sequenced in a study of PD-1 blockade in classical Hodgkin lymphoma. The method was immunoSEQ multiplex PCR; TCRdb's version includes in-frame clones alone and lacks a portion of them. The sample has fewer than 50,000 clones; more than 70% are singletons. Described time point: cycle 4 day 1 (C4D1), after less than 7 weeks of nivolumab. Relapse after autologous stem cell transplantation occurred in every patient, and brentuximab vedotin exposure varied. The starting material was peripheral blood mononuclear cells (PBMCs), obtained before the fourth cycle of nivolumab. Receptors originate from a human donor with classical Hodgkin lymphoma.

This chain connects TRBV28 to TRBJ1-6; 9 nucleotides align to TRBD1. The germline CDR1 and CDR2 sequences are MDHEN and SYDVKM. The ends lost 5 bases at V and 3 bases at J; junction bases unmatched: 5. This CDR3 is 16 amino acids long. CDR3 in DNA: TGTGCCAGCAGTCCAATGACAGGGGGCTATAATTCACCCCTCCACTTT. It yields the protein CASSPMTGGYNSPLHF. The full variable domain, completed using reference TRBV28 and TRBJ1-6, is DVKVTQSSRYLVKRTGEKVFLECVQDMDHENMFWYRQDPGLGLRLIYFSYDVKMKEKGDIPEGYSVSREKKERFSLILESASTNQTSMYLCASSPMTGGYNSPLHFGNGTRLTVT.

The chain links TRBV6-1 to TRBJ2-3, with 13 bases matching TRBD2. Per the germline V gene, CDR1 is MNHNS and CDR2 is SASEGT. The CDR3 has 15 residues. With V trimmed by 8 bases and J by 2 bases, 4 bases remained unmatched. The CDR3 nucleotides are TGTGCCAGCTCTGGACTAGCGGGGGACACAGATACGCAGTATTTT. Protein sequence: CASSGLAGDTDTQYF.